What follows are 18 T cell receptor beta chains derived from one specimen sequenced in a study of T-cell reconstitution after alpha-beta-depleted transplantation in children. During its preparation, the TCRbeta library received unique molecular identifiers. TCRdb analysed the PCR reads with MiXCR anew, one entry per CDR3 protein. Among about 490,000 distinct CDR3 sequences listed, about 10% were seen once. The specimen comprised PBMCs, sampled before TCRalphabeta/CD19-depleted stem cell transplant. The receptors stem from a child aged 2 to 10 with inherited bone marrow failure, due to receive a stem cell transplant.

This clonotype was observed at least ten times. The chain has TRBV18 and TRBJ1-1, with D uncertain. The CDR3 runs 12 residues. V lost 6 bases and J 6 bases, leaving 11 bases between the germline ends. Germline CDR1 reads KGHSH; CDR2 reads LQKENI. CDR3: CASSHGTAEAFF. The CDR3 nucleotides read TGTGCCAGCTCCCACGGCACCGCTGAAGCTTTCTTT.

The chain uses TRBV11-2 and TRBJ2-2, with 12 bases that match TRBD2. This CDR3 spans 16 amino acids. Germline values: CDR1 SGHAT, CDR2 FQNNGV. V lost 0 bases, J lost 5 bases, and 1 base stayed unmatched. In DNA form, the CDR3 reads TGTGCCAGCAGCTTAGAAGGACTAGCGGGGACCGGGGAGCTGTTTTTT. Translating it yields CASSLEGLAGTGELFF.

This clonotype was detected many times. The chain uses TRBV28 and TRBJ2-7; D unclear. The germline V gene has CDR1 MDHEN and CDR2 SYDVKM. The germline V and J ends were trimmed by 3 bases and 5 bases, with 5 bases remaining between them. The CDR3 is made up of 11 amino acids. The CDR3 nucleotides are TGTGCCAGCAGTTTGGGTAACGAGCAGTACTTC. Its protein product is CASSLGNEQYF.

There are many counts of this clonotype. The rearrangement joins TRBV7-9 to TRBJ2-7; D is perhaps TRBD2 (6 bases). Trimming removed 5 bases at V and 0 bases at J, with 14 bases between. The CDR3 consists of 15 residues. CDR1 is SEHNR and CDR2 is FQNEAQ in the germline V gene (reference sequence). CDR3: CASSLVGGNSYEQYF. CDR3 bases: TGTGCCAGCAGCCTCGTTGGCGGGAACTCCTACGAGCAGTACTTC.

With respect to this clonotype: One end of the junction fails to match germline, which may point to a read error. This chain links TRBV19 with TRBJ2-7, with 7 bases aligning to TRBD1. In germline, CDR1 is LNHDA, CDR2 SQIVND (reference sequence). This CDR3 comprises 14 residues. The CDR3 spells CPSSTRDSFYEQYF. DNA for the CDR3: TGTCCCAGTAGTACCCGGGACAGTTTCTACGAGCAGTACTTC.

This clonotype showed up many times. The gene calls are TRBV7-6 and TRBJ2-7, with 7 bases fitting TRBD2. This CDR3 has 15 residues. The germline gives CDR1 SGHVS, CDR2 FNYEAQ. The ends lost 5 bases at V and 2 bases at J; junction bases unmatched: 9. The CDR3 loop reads CASSPAGQGAYEQYF. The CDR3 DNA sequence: TGTGCCAGCAGCCCAGCGGGGCAGGGAGCCTACGAGCAGTACTTC.

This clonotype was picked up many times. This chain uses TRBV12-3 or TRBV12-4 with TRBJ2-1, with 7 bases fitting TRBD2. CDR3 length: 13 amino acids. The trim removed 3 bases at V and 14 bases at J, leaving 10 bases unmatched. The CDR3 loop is CASSFGTTELEFF. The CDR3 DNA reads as TGTGCCAGCAGTTTTGGGACTACGGAATTGGAGTTCTTC.

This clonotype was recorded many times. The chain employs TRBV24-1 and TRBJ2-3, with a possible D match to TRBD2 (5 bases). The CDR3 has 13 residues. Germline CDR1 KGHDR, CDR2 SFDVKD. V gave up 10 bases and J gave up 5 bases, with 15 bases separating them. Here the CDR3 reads CATHGIGEDTQYF. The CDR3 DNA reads TGTGCCACTCACGGGATTGGGGAAGATACGCAGTATTTT.

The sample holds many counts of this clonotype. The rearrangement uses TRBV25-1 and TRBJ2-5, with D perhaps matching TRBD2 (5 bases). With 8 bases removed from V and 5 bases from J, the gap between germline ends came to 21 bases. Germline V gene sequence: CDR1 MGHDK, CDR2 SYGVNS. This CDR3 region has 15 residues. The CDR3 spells CASSSISRGWETQYF. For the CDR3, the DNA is TGTGCCAGCTCGTCAATCTCCCGGGGTTGGGAGACCCAGTACTTC.

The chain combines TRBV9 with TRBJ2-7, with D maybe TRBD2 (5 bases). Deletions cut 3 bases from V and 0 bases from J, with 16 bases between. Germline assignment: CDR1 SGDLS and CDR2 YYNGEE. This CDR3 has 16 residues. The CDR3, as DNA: TGTGCCAGCAGCGCCGCCGACGGGGAAAGCTCCTACGAGCAGTACTTC. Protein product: CASSAADGESSYEQYF.

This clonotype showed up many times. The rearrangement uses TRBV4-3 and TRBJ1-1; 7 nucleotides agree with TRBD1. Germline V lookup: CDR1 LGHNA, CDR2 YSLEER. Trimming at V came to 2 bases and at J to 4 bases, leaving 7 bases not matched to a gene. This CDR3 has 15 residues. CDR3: CASSQSPGTATEAFF. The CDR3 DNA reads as TGCGCCAGCAGCCAATCCCCCGGGACAGCCACTGAAGCTTTCTTT.

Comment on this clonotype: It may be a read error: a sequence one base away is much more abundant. Written as DNA, the CDR3 is TGCAGCGTCGCCCGGGACGGTGGCGCTGACTACACCTTC. Translating it yields CSVARDGGADYTF. The chain employs TRBV29-1 and TRBJ1-2; weak D call: TRBD1 (5 bases). The V gene's germline CDR1 is SQVTM and CDR2 ANQGSEA. This CDR3 contains 13 residues. Trimming left V 6 bases short and J 10 bases short, with 21 bases between. The complete variable domain, with remaining parts taken from reference TRBV29-1 and TRBJ1-2, reads SAVISQKPSRDICQRGTSLTIQCQVDSQVTMMFWYRQQPGQSLTLIATANQGSEATYESGFVIDKFPISRPNLTFSTLTVSNMSPEDSSIYLCSVARDGGADYTFGSGTRLTVV.

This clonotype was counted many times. In DNA, the CDR3 is TGTGCCAGCAGGAAGACGGGTGCGGGAGAGACCCAGTACTTC. Translation gives CASRKTGAGETQYF. V is TRBV6-1 and J is TRBJ2-5; possible D gene TRBD2, 5 bases. Per germline, CDR1 MNHNS and CDR2 SASEGT. This CDR3 is built from 14 residues. V was trimmed by 6 bases and J by 4 bases, leaving 15 bases between them.

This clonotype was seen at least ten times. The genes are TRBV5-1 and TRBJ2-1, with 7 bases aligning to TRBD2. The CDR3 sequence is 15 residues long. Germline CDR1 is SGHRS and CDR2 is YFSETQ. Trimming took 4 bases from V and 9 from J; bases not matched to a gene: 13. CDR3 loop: CASSPRLLARGEQFF. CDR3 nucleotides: TGCGCCAGCAGCCCTAGGCTACTAGCGAGGGGTGAGCAGTTCTTC.

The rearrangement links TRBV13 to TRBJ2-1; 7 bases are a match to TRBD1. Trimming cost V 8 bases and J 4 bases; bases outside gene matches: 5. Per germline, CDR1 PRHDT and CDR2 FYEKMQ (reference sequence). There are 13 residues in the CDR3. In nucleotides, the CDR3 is TGTGCCAGCTTTTTGACAGGGTACAATGAGCAGTTCTTC. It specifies CASFLTGYNEQFF.

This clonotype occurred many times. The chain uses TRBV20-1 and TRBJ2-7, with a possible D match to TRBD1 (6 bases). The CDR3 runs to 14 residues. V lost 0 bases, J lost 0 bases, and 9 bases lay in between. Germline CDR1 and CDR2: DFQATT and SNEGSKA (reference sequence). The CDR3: CSARDDRLSYEQYF. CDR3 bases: TGCAGTGCTAGAGATGACAGGCTCTCCTACGAGCAGTACTTC.

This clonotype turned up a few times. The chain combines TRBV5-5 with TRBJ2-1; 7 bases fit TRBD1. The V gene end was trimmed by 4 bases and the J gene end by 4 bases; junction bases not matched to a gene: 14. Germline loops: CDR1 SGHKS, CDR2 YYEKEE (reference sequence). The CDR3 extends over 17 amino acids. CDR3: CASSREKQGHRYNEQFF. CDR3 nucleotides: TGTGCCAGCAGCCGGGAAAAACAGGGGCACCGATACAATGAGCAGTTCTTC.

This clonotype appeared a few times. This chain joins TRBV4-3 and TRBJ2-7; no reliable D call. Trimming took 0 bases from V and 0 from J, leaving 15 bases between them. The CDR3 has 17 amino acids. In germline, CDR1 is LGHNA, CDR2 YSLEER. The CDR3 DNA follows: TGCGCCAGCAGCCAAGATCGGATCGGAGTCACCTCCTACGAGCAGTACTTC. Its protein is CASSQDRIGVTSYEQYF.